Given below is one T cell receptor beta chain in context. This entry comes from a study of T-cell reconstitution after alpha-beta-depleted transplantation in children. Unique molecular identifiers were incorporated into the prepared TCRbeta library. TCRdb fed the PCR reads into MiXCR, producing one record per CDR3 protein. The sample has hundreds of thousands of distinct CDR3 sequences, 7.5% to 9.5% seen once. The CDR3 loop spans 18 amino acids. V was clipped by 1 base and J by 0 bases; unmatched bases: 7. Germline V gives CDR1 SGHKS, CDR2 YYEKEE (reference sequence). This sample comprised PBMCs, mostly from graft donor cells, obtained 180 days after TCRalphabeta/CD19-depleted stem cell transplant. The chain joins TRBV5-5 to TRBJ1-1; 12 nucleotides match TRBD1. This clonotype was obtained from a male patient aged 10 to 17 who had a stem cell transplant for acute lymphoblastic leukemia, so the T cells may come from the graft donor. This CDR3 is CASSLMKGTGGLNTEAFF. The CDR3 DNA sequence: TGTGCCAGCAGCTTGATGAAAGGGACAGGGGGCTTGAACACTGAAGCTTTCTTT.